The following is a T cell receptor (beta chain) sequence with its context. Its antigen is still unknown. CDR1 is MNHEY and CDR2 is SMNVEV in the germline V gene (reference sequence). The CDR3 has 16 residues. The junction had 7 bases not matched to a gene; V was cut back by 2 bases and J by 6 bases. This entry comes from a study of cytomegalovirus exposure and HLA in healthy donors. Study results and limitations: Most TCR sequences showed up rarely, but some public TCRs showed up in many donors. In vitro confirmation showed three CMV-associated chains to be CMV antigen specific. About 90% or about 30% of the time was how often most TCR beta V segments were productive, according to an earlier analysis.

Use of 60 Vbeta and 13 Jbeta primers characterized the PCR. Only in-frame clones appear in the TCRdb table, and some are missing; sequencing was by immunoSEQ multiplex PCR. The table shows about 150,000 clones, with under 85% occurring only once. The chain has TRBV27 and TRBJ2-1, with 10 bases fitting TRBD2. The sample taken for sequencing was PBMCs. The origin of this receptor is a man aged 18 to 30 in good health and CMV-seronegative. Here the CDR3 reads CASSLISSGRGNEQFF. CDR3 coding DNA: TGTGCCAGCAGTTTAATCTCTAGCGGGAGAGGCAATGAGCAGTTCTTC.